The entry below gives a single TCR beta chain sequence along with its context. In the authors' methods: Reference gene primer amplification gave estimated nucleated cell counts. Clones were read by immunoSEQ multiplex PCR, and TCRdb kept only the in-frame ones, dropping some. The V and J calls and clone size are taken from that table; D and trimming were inferred from the DNA. The repertoire holds roughly 430,000 clones, with nearly 90% as singletons. This specimen belongs to a study of blood T cell repertoires in COVID-19. Background on the study: Acute-phase and convalescent COVID-19 samples originated in the United States, Italy and Spain. PBMCs, B-cell-depleted T cells, or T cells provided the cDNA or gDNA that made up the material.

Trimming pared 3 bases from V and 0 bases from J, leaving 6 bases between. The CDR3 has 14 amino acids. In germline, CDR1 is MNHEY, CDR2 SMNVEV (reference sequence). Participant ages covered roughly 18 to 89 years across 25 or so US areas. The rearrangement joins TRBV27 to TRBJ1-3; D is unresolved. This TCR was sampled from a woman between 35 and 50 years old with acute COVID-19. Sequencing input: PBMCs or T cells enriched from blood (not recorded which). The CDR3 is CASSFSNSGNTIYF. CDR3 DNA sequence: TGTGCCAGCAGTTTTTCAAACTCTGGAAACACCATATATTTT.